The 23 T cell receptor beta chains below were found in one sample sequenced in a study of blood T cell repertoires in COVID-19. The method was immunoSEQ multiplex PCR; TCRdb's version includes in-frame clones alone and lacks a portion of them. The sample contains 110,000 to 150,000 clones, under 80% of which appear only once. Sequencing was performed on peripheral blood. The receptors derive from a man aged 55 to 70 with acute or convalescent COVID-19.

The table lists this clone with a few counts. Distinct nucleotide sequences in the sample also encode this CDR3. The chain joins TRBV27 to TRBJ1-5; D is perhaps TRBD1 (6 bases). Per germline, CDR1 MNHEY and CDR2 SMNVEV (reference sequence). There are 14 residues in the CDR3. Trimming shortened V by 6 bases and J by 7 bases, and 16 bases separated the two germline ends. The CDR3 DNA follows: TGTGCCAGCAGCCTTCAAACAGGGAGCCAGCCCCAGCATTTT. Its protein product is CASSLQTGSQPQHF.

This chain links TRBV12-3 or TRBV12-4 with TRBJ2-1; no definite D call. V lost 7 bases to trimming and J lost 7 bases, with 11 bases between them. CDR3 length: 12 residues. CDR3 protein: CASTPSENEQFF. The CDR3 nucleotides read TGTGCCAGCACCCCAAGTGAGAATGAGCAGTTCTTC.

This clone was detected only once. The J gene is TRBJ2-2, the V gene TRBV28, with D unclear. The CDR3 runs to 15 residues. The V end was cut by 3 bases, the J end by 0 bases, with 8 bases between. The germline V gene encodes CDR1 MDHEN and CDR2 SYDVKM. The DNA for the CDR3 is TGTGCCAGCAGTTTGCCCGCGGCGAACACCGGGGAGCTGTTTTTT. Amino acids: CASSLPAANTGELFF. Using reference TRBV28 and TRBJ2-2 for the parts outside the CDR3, the full variable domain is DVKVTQSSRYLVKRTGEKVFLECVQDMDHENMFWYRQDPGLGLRLIYFSYDVKMKEKGDIPEGYSVSREKKERFSLILESASTNQTSMYLCASSLPAANTGELFFGEGSRLTVL.

The chain carries TRBV10-2 and TRBJ2-7; 11 positions match TRBD2. Germline loops: CDR1 WSHSY, CDR2 SAAADI. The trim removed 2 bases at V and 1 base at J, leaving 10 bases unmatched. This CDR3 has 18 residues. The DNA of the CDR3 is TGCGCCAGCAGTGAGCCCCACCTGACTAGCGGGGCTTCCTACGAGCAGTACTTC. This translates into CASSEPHLTSGASYEQYF.

The CDR3 DNA follows: TGTGCCAGCAGCTCGACCCTGGGAGGGGATGCCTACGAGCAGTACTTC. Translation: CASSSTLGGDAYEQYF. The genes are TRBV13 and TRBJ2-7; the match to TRBD2 covers 7 bases. The CDR3 covers 16 residues. Germline-derived CDR1 and CDR2 are PRHDT and FYEKMQ (reference sequence). V shed 4 bases and J 2 bases; nucleotides not matched to a gene: 11.

This rearrangement joins TRBV30 to TRBJ2-3, with D tentatively TRBD2 (6 bases). There are 16 residues in the CDR3. The germline V and J ends were trimmed by 3 bases and 4 bases, with 20 bases remaining between them. Germline-derived CDR1 and CDR2 are GTSNPN and SVGIG (reference sequence). The CDR3 sequence: CAWSFGDGGGSDTQYF. For the CDR3, the DNA is TGTGCCTGGAGCTTCGGGGACGGGGGTGGCTCAGATACGCAGTATTTT.

The gene calls are TRBV6-5 and TRBJ2-1, with 13 positions matching TRBD2. Trimming removed 11 bases from V and 2 bases from J; junction bases left unmatched: 6. The CDR3 is made up of 15 amino acids. Germline CDR1 reads MNHEY; CDR2 reads SVGAGI. Written as DNA, the CDR3 is TGTGCCTCGACGACTAGCGGGGGGCCCTACAATGAGCAGTTCTTC. Its translation: CASTTSGGPYNEQFF.

In the case of this clone: Because the CDR3's place on the DNA is in doubt, the DNA is left out and the CDR3 is given as listed by TCRdb. The rearrangement joins TRBV10-2 to TRBJ2-7; the table's D call, TRBD2, was not checked against the DNA. The germline V gene has CDR1 WSHSY and CDR2 SAAADI. 14 amino acids form the CDR3, both terminal residues included. The CDR3 is CASSESVTFGEQYF.

The rearrangement uses TRBV5-1 and TRBJ2-1; 7 bases are a match to TRBD1. J lost 9 bases, V lost 2 bases, and 11 bases had no gene match. This CDR3 region has 15 residues. The germline V gene has CDR1 SGHRS and CDR2 YFSETQ. CDR3 sequence (DNA): TGCGCCAGCAGCTTAGTGGGACAGTCCCAGGGTGAGCAGTTCTTC. It yields the protein CASSLVGQSQGEQFF. Full variable domain (remainder filled in from reference TRBV5-1 and TRBJ2-1): KAGVTQTPRYLIKTRGQQVTLSCSPISGHRSVSWYQQTPGQGLQFLFEYFSETQRNKGNFPGRFSGRQFSNSRSEMNVSTLELGDSALYLCASSLVGQSQGEQFFGPGTRLTVL.

This chain connects TRBV14 to TRBJ2-4; 10 bases line up with TRBD2. This CDR3 comprises 15 residues. The germline V gene encodes CDR1 SGHDN and CDR2 FVKESK. Trimming removed 3 bases from V and 7 bases from J; junction bases left unmatched: 6. In DNA, the CDR3 is TGTGCCAGCAGCCAGAAGGGTAGCGGGAGGAACATTCAGTACTTC. It specifies CASSQKGSGRNIQYF.

The genes are TRBV5-1 and TRBJ1-2; the match to TRBD1 covers 7 bases. This CDR3 contains 12 residues. The junction had 4 bases not matched to a gene; V was cut back by 1 base and J by 10 bases. Germline CDR1 and CDR2: SGHRS and YFSETQ. For the CDR3, the DNA is TGCGCCAGCAGCTTGCAGGGGGAGGACTACACCTTC. It specifies CASSLQGEDYTF.

V is TRBV27 and J is TRBJ1-6, with D hard to call. Trimming took off 5 bases at V and 4 bases at J, with 12 bases between the two ends. This CDR3 contains 15 residues. Germline assignment: CDR1 MNHEY and CDR2 SMNVEV (reference sequence). The CDR3 protein is CASSPAGEYNSPLHF. The CDR3 DNA reads as TGTGCCAGCAGTCCGGCCGGAGAATATAATTCACCCCTCCACTTT.

V gene TRBV24-1 combines with J gene TRBJ1-4, with unresolved D. The CDR3 is 13 amino acids. V dropped 11 bases and J dropped 0 bases, with 9 bases sitting between them. Looked up from germline, CDR1 is KGHDR and CDR2 is SFDVKD. For the CDR3, the DNA is TGTGCCATCCCGGGAACAACTAATGAAAAACTGTTTTTT. Protein: CAIPGTTNEKLFF.

V and J are TRBV6-5 and TRBJ2-2; TRBD1 might be the D (6 bases). The CDR3 length is 15 residues. Trimming removed 6 bases from V and 1 base from J, with 12 bases in between. Germline CDR1 is MNHEY and CDR2 is SVGAGI. CDR3 coding DNA: TGTGCCAGCAGCCAACAGGGCCTGAACACCGGGGAGCTGTTTTTT. It codes for CASSQQGLNTGELFF.

The V call is TRBV6-5, the J call TRBJ2-5; D not resolved. Trimming shortened V by 0 bases and J by 1 base, and 9 bases separated the two germline ends. The CDR3 is 15 amino acids. CDR1 and CDR2 from the germline V gene are MNHEY and SVGAGI. Here the CDR3 DNA reads TGTGCCAGCAGTTACTCTTACAGCCTCCAAGAGACCCAGTACTTC. Amino acid sequence: CASSYSYSLQETQYF.

This rearrangement joins TRBV11-2 to TRBJ1-1, with D possibly matching TRBD1 (6 bases). Trimming left V 7 bases short and J 2 bases short, with 14 bases between. Germline-derived CDR1 and CDR2 are SGHAT and FQNNGV. The CDR3 runs 14 residues. The CDR3 bases are TGTGCCAGCAAGGCAGGGGTCTTCAACACTGAAGCTTTCTTT. As protein: CASKAGVFNTEAFF.

The rearrangement joins TRBV19 to TRBJ2-5; 9 bases line up with TRBD2. The CDR3 is made up of 17 amino acids. V shed 5 bases, J shed 1 base, and the junction held 11 bases outside the gene matches. Germline V lookup: CDR1 LNHDA, CDR2 SQIVND (reference sequence). This CDR3 reads CASSPGVTSGTQETQYF. CDR3 DNA: TGTGCCAGTAGTCCAGGGGTGACTAGCGGTACCCAAGAGACCCAGTACTTC.

This rearrangement joins TRBV7-9 to TRBJ1-1, with D possibly matching TRBD1 (5 bases). Trimming took off 5 bases at V and 1 base at J, with 8 bases between the two ends. Germline CDR1 is SEHNR and CDR2 is FQNEAQ (reference sequence). The CDR3 runs 13 residues. The CDR3 DNA follows: TGTGCCAGCAGCGACAGAAAGAACACTGAAGCTTTCTTT. Protein: CASSDRKNTEAFF.

The chain combines TRBV18 with TRBJ2-3, with TRBD2 identical over 12 bases. The junction had 7 bases not matched to a gene; V was cut back by 3 bases and J by 9 bases. Germline V lookup: CDR1 KGHSH, CDR2 LQKENI. The CDR3 length is 15 residues. The CDR3, as DNA: TGTGCCAGCTCACCGTCTAGCGGGAGGGATGACACGCAGTATTTT. Protein sequence: CASSPSSGRDDTQYF.

This clone turned up a few times. The chain recombines TRBV24-1 with TRBJ1-2; tentatively, D is TRBD1 (5 bases). Per the germline V gene, CDR1 is KGHDR and CDR2 is SFDVKD. This CDR3 has 12 amino acids. The V and J ends lost 3 bases and 8 bases respectively, with 9 bases between them. The CDR3 coding sequence is TGTGCCACCAGTGATCAGGGCGACGGCTACACCTTC. Translated: CATSDQGDGYTF.

This chain uses TRBV7-6 with TRBJ2-3, with 14 bases aligning to TRBD2. The CDR3 extends over 16 amino acids. The germline CDR1 and CDR2 sequences are SGHVS and FNYEAQ. V shed 5 bases, J shed 5 bases, and the junction held 6 bases outside the gene matches. The CDR3 sequence: CASSLGTSGSKDTQYF. CDR3 in DNA: TGTGCCAGCAGCCTAGGGACTAGCGGGAGTAAAGATACGCAGTATTTT.

The chain is built from TRBV6-5 and TRBJ1-6, with 7 bases identical to TRBD1. CDR3 size: 15 residues. With V trimmed by 4 bases and J by 8 bases, 8 bases remained unmatched. CDR1 MNHEY and CDR2 SVGAGI come from the germline V gene. The CDR3: CASSLMGTDYSPLHF. The CDR3, as DNA: TGTGCCAGCAGTTTAATGGGGACAGACTATTCACCCCTCCACTTT.

The table lists this clone with a few counts. The chain joins TRBV2 to TRBJ1-6; unclear D gene. This CDR3 comprises 13 residues. Trimming shortened V by 3 bases and J by 4 bases, and 4 bases separated the two germline ends. Germline CDR1 is SNHLY and CDR2 is FYNNEI. The CDR3 region is CASSEEYNSPLHF. The CDR3 DNA sequence: TGTGCCAGCAGTGAGGAGTATAATTCACCCCTCCACTTT.